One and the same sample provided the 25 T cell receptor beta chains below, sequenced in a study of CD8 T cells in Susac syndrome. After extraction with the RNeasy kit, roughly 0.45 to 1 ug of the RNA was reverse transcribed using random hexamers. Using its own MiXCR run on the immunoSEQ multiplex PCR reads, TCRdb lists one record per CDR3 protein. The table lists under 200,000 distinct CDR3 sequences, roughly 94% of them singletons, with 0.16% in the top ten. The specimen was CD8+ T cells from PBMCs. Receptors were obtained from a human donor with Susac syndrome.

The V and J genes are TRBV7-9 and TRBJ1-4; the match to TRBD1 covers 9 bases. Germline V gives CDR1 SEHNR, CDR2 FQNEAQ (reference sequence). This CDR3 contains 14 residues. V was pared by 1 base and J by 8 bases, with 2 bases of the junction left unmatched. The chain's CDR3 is CASSLGTGEEKLFF. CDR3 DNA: TGTGCCAGCAGCTTAGGGACAGGGGAAGAAAAACTGTTTTTT. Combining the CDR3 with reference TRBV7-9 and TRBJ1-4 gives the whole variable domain DTGVSQNPRHKITKRGQNVTFRCDPISEHNRLYWYRQTLGQGPEFLTYFQNEAQLEKSRLLSDRFSAERPKGSFSTLEIQRTEQGDSAMYLCASSLGTGEEKLFFGSGTQLSVL.

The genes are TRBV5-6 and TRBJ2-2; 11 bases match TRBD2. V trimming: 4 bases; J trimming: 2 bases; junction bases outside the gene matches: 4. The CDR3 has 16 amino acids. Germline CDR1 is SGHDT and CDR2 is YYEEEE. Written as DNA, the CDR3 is TGTGCCAGCAGCCTTAGCGGGGGGGCCAACACCGGGGAGCTGTTTTTT. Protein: CASSLSGGANTGELFF.

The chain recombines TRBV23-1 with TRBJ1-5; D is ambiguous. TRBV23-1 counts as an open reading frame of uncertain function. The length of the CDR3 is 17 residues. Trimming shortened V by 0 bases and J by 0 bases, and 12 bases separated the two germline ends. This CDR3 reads CASSQSPQGGSNQPQHF. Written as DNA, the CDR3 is TGCGCCAGCAGTCAATCCCCCCAAGGCGGTAGCAATCAGCCCCAGCATTTT.

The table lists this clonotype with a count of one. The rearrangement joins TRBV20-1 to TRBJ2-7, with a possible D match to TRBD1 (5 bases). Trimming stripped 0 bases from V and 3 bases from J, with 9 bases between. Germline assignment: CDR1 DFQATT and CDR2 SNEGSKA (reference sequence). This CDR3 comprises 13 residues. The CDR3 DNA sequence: TGCAGTGCTAGAGAAGACAGAGGCTACGAGCAGTACTTC. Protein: CSAREDRGYEQYF.

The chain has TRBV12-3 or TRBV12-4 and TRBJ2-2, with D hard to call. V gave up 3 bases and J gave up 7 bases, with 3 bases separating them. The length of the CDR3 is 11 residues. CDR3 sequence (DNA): TGTGCCAGCAGTTTTGGCGGGGAGCTGTTTTTT. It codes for CASSFGGELFF.

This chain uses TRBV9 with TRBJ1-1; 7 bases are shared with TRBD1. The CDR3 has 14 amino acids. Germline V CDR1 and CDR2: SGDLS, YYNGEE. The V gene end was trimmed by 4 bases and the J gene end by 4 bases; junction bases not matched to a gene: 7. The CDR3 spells CASSPGTVVTEAFF. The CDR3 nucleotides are TGTGCCAGCAGCCCAGGGACAGTCGTCACTGAAGCTTTCTTT.

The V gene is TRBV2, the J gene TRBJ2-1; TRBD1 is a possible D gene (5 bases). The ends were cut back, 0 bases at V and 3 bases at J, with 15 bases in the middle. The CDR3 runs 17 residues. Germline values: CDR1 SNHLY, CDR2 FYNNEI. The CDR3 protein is CASSEARDSPSYNEQFF. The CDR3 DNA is TGTGCCAGCAGTGAAGCTAGAGACAGCCCTAGCTACAATGAGCAGTTCTTC.

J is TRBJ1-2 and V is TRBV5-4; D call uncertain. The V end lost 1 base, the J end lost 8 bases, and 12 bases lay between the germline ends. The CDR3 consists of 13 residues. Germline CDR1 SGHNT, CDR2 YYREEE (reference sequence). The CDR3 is CASSLTAILGYTF. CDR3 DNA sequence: TGTGCCAGCAGCTTGACGGCCATACTGGGCTACACCTTC.

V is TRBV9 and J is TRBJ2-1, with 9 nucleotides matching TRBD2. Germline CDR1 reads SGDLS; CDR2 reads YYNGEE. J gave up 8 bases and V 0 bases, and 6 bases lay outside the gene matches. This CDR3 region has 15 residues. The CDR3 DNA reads TGTGCCAGCAGCGTAGCTAGCGGGGTTTGGGATGAGCAGTTCTTC. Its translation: CASSVASGVWDEQFF.

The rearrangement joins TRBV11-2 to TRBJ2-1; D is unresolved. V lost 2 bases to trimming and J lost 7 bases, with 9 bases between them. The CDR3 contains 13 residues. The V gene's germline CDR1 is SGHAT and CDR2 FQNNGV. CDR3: CASSLYGVNEQFF. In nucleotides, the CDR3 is TGTGCCAGCAGCTTATATGGCGTTAATGAGCAGTTCTTC.

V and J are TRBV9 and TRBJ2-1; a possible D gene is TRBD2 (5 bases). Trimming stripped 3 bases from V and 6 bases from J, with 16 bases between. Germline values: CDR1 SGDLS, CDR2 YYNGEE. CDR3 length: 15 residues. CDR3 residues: CASSAGGSAANEQFF. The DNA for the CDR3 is TGTGCCAGCAGCGCCGGAGGAAGCGCCGCCAATGAGCAGTTCTTC.

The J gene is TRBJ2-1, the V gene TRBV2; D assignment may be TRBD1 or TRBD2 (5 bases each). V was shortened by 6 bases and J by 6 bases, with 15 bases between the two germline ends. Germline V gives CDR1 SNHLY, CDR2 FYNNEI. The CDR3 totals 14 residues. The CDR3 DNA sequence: TGTGCCAGCAGGGGTGTGCCTGGGGGCAATGAGCAGTTCTTC. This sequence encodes CASRGVPGGNEQFF.

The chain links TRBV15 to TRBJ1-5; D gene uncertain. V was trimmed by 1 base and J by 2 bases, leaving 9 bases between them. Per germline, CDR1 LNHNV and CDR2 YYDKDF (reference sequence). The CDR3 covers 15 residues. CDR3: CATSRVGSRNQPQHF. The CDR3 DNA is TGTGCCACCAGCAGAGTCGGCAGCCGCAATCAGCCCCAGCATTTT. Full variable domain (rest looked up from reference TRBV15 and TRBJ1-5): DAMVIQNPRYQVTQFGKPVTLSCSQTLNHNVMYWYQQKSSQAPKLLFHYYDKDFNNEADTPDNFQSRRPNTSFCFLDIRSPGLGDTAMYLCATSRVGSRNQPQHFGDGTRLSIL.

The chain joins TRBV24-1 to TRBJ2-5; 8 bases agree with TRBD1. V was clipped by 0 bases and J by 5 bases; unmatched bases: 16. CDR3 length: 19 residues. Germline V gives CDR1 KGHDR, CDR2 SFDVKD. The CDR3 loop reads CATSDLPPGVAGGEETQYF. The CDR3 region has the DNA TGTGCCACCAGTGATTTGCCGCCTGGAGTGGCAGGGGGCGAGGAGACCCAGTACTTC.

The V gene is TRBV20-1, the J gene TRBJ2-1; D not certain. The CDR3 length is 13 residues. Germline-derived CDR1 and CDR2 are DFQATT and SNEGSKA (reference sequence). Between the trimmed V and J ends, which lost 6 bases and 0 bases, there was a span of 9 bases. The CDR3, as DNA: TGCAGTGCCAGACCCGGCTCCTACAATGAGCAGTTCTTC. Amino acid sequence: CSARPGSYNEQFF.

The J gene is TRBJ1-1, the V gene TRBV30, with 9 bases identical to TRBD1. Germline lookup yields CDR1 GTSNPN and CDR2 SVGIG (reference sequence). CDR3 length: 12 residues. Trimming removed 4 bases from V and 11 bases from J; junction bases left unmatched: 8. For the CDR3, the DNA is TGTGCCTGGAACAGGGGGCGGTTTGACGCTTTCTTT. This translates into CAWNRGRFDAFF.

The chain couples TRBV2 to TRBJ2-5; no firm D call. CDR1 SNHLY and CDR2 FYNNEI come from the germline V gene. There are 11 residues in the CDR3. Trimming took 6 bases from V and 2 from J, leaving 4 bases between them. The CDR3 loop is CASREQETQYF. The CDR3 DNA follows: TGTGCCAGCAGAGAGCAAGAGACCCAGTACTTC.

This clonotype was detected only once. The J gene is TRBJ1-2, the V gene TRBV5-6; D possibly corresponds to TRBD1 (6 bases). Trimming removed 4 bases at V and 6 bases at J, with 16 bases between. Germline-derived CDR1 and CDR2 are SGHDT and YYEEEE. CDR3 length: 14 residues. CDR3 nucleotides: TGTGCCAGCAGCCACCACGGTGGGGGCGATGGCTACACCTTC. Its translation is CASSHHGGGDGYTF.

The CDR3 protein is CASSLLRVSYEQYF. In DNA form, the CDR3 reads TGTGCCAGCAGCCTCCTCAGGGTGTCCTACGAGCAGTACTTC. The chain employs TRBV3-1 and TRBJ2-7; maybe TRBD1 (5 bases). CDR3 length: 14 residues. Germline V gene data show CDR1 as LGHDT and CDR2 as YNNKEL (reference sequence). Trimming removed 4 bases at V and 1 base at J, with 11 bases between.

The CDR3 is CASSPGTQETQYF. The CDR3 DNA sequence: TGTGCCAGCAGTCCCGGGACTCAAGAGACCCAGTACTTC. The gene calls are TRBV6-5 and TRBJ2-5; weak D call: TRBD2 (6 bases). V was shortened by 5 bases and J by 2 bases, with 9 bases between the two germline ends. This CDR3 is 13 amino acids long. CDR1 MNHEY and CDR2 SVGAGI come from the germline V gene.

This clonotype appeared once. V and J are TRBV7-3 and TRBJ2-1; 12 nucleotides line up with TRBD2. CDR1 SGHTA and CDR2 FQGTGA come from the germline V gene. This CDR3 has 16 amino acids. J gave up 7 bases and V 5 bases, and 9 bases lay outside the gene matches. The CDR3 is CASSALAGGHLNEQFF. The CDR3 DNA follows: TGTGCCAGCAGCGCACTAGCGGGAGGACATCTAAATGAGCAGTTCTTC.

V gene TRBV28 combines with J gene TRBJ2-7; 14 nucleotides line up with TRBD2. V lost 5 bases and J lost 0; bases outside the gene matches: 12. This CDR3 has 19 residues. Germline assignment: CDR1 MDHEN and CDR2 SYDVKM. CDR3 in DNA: TGTGCCAGCAGTAAGGGACTAGCGGGAGCCTACAAGAGCTCCTACGAGCAGTACTTC. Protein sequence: CASSKGLAGAYKSSYEQYF. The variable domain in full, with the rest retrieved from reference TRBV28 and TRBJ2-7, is DVKVTQSSRYLVKRTGEKVFLECVQDMDHENMFWYRQDPGLGLRLIYFSYDVKMKEKGDIPEGYSVSREKKERFSLILESASTNQTSMYLCASSKGLAGAYKSSYEQYFGPGTRLTVT.

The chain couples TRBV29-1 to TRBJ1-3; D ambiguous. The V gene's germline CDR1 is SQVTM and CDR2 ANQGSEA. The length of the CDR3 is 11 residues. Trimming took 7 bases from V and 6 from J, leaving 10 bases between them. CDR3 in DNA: TGCAGCGCCACCAAAGAAAACACCATATATTTT. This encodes CSATKENTIYF. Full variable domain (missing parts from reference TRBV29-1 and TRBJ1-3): SAVISQKPSRDICQRGTSLTIQCQVDSQVTMMFWYRQQPGQSLTLIATANQGSEATYESGFVIDKFPISRPNLTFSTLTVSNMSPEDSSIYLCSATKENTIYFGEGSWLTVV.

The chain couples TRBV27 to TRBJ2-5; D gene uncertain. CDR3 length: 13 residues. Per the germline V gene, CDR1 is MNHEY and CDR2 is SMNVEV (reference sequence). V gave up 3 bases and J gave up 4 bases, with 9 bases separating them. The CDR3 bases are TGTGCCAGCAGTTTGGTGGGTCGAGAGACCCAGTACTTC. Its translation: CASSLVGRETQYF.

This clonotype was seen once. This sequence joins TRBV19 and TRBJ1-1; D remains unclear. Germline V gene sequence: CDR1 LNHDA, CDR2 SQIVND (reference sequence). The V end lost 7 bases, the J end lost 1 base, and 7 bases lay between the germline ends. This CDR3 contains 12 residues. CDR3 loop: CASNNGNTEAFF. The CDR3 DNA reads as TGTGCCAGTAACAACGGGAACACTGAAGCTTTCTTT.